This T cell receptor (beta chain) appears in the sequencing data of a study of human T cells and chemical hapten exposure. Study information: Patch tests applied 0.01% DPC to the upper back, read at 6 days. Alopecia areata, totalis or universalis affected patients, mainly female.

This clonotype was seen repeatedly, ten times or more. The antigen remains undetermined. Germline V gives CDR1 SQVTM, CDR2 ANQGSEA. After removal of 5 bases from V and 4 bases from J, the junction contained 8 bases not matched to a gene. CDR3 size: 13 residues. TCRdb analysed the RACE reads with MiXCR anew, one entry per CDR3 protein. This table holds approximately 82,000 distinct CDR3 sequences, 8% to 11% found once. The sample's time point: patch test 1, 2 weeks after DPC sensitization. The treatment here: therapeutic diphenylcyclopropenone sensitization with weekly scalp DPC. It was from unfractionated whole blood that total RNA was extracted. Whole-study findings and limits: Expanded TCRs formed significantly more large CDR3 similarity clusters than controls.

J is TRBJ2-7 and V is TRBV29-1, with 7 bases that match TRBD1. This sequence originates from a man aged 35 to 55 with alopecia areata. Some clones in this sample may be carry-over from other donors' samples. The sequencing here drew on whole blood, taken in connection with sensitization to the hapten diphenylcyclopropenone (DPC). For the CDR3, the DNA is TGCAGCGTTCGGACCGACAGGGCGTACGAGCAGTACTTC. It is translated as CSVRTDRAYEQYF.